In its sample, the clone carrying this T cell receptor beta chain was seen a few times. The target antigen is unknown. This sample is part of a study of T cell responses to AZD1222 COVID-19 vaccine. Study-wide results and limits: Spike-wide vaccine-associated CD4 TCRs dominated at 160-218 and 743-854.

Profiling relied on immunoSEQ multiplex PCR, and the TCRdb table lists in-frame clones only, not all of them. Altogether 54,000 or so clones are present, 80% being singletons, with the ten largest covering approximately 5%. This specimen consisted of peripheral blood, obtained 28 days after the second AZD1222 dose. This clonotype originated in an adult who received the AZD1222 COVID-19 vaccine.

CDR3 nucleotide sequence: TGTGCCAGCAGCCTTCCCGCCACCGGGCAGTTCTTC. Protein sequence: CASSLPATGQFF. This chain connects TRBV5-4 to TRBJ2-1; D is unresolved. The germline V gene has CDR1 SGHNT and CDR2 YYREEE (reference sequence). CDR3 length equals 12 residues. V was trimmed by 4 bases and J by 12 bases, leaving 14 bases between them. The full variable domain, completed using reference TRBV5-4 and TRBJ2-1, is ETGVTQSPTHLIKTRGQQVTLRCSSQSGHNTVSWYQQALGQGPQFIFQYYREEENGRGNFPPRFSGLQFPNYSSELNVNALELDDSALYLCASSLPATGQFFGPGTRLTVL.